Listed here are 15 T cell receptor beta chains from one sample, sequenced in a study of a mutant IDH1 vaccine in newly diagnosed glioma. TCRdb's table, derived via immunoSEQ multiplex PCR, lists solely in-frame clones and lacks some. The sample contains about 24,000 clones, 82% of which appear only once. Antigen specificity for these receptors is unknown. This sample's time point: week 47, end of study. Each dose of the vaccine consisted of 300 ug of mutant IDH1 20-mer peptide, with topical imiquimod. This specimen was PBMCs, taken from a glioma patient whose treatment included an IDH1 peptide vaccine. The receptors were sampled from a man in his forties with glioma. Some clones in this sample may be carry-over from other donors' samples.

The rearrangement links TRBV5-1 to TRBJ1-4; 7 bases are shared with TRBD1. Germline V gene sequence: CDR1 SGHRS, CDR2 YFSETQ. CDR3 length equals 16 residues. V trimming: 0 bases; J trimming: 7 bases; junction bases outside the gene matches: 9. The CDR3 DNA reads TGCGCCAGCAGCTTGGGAGGACAGGAGAGGGGTGAAAAACTGTTTTTT. Protein sequence: CASSLGGQERGEKLFF.

V usage is TRBV7-8 and J usage is TRBJ2-2; unclear D gene. The CDR3 consists of 14 residues. CDR1 is SGHVS and CDR2 is FQNEAQ in the germline V gene. Trimming took off 2 bases at V and 6 bases at J, with 10 bases between the two ends. CDR3 protein: CASSLPTVAGELFF. The CDR3 DNA follows: TGTGCCAGCAGCTTACCCACGGTTGCCGGGGAGCTGTTTTTT.

This clone was counted once. This chain joins TRBV6-1 and TRBJ1-4, with 7 bases matching TRBD1. V gave up 6 bases and J gave up 3 bases; unmatched junction bases: 7. The CDR3 has 15 residues. Germline lookup yields CDR1 MNHNS and CDR2 SASEGT. CDR3 coding DNA: TGTGCCAGCAGGACTTGGGACAGCTCTAATGAAAAACTGTTTTTT. It translates to CASRTWDSSNEKLFF.

This rearrangement joins TRBV6-5 to TRBJ1-2; D is unclear. V dropped 5 bases and J dropped 4 bases, with 11 bases sitting between them. This CDR3 comprises 13 residues. Germline CDR1 MNHEY, CDR2 SVGAGI. The CDR3 DNA is TGTGCCAGCAGTCCTTCCGGGAGCTATGGCTACACCTTC. Protein sequence: CASSPSGSYGYTF.

V and J are TRBV5-1 and TRBJ1-4; 9 nucleotides agree with TRBD1. CDR1 is SGHRS and CDR2 is YFSETQ in the germline V gene. Trimming removed 3 bases from V and 5 bases from J; junction bases left unmatched: 5. This CDR3 is 15 amino acids long. The CDR3 DNA follows: TGCGCCAGCAGCTCGTCCGGGACAGGGAATGAAAAACTGTTTTTT. Encoded protein: CASSSSGTGNEKLFF.

V usage is TRBV5-4 and J usage is TRBJ2-3; 7 bases fit TRBD1. The CDR3 is 15 residues long. With 5 bases clipped from V and 4 bases from J, the junction kept 10 bases outside the gene matches. CDR1 and CDR2 from the germline V gene are SGHNT and YYREEE (reference sequence). CDR3 region: CASRPTGIEADTQYF. The CDR3 region has the DNA TGTGCCAGCAGGCCGACAGGGATTGAGGCAGATACGCAGTATTTT.

The J gene is TRBJ2-2, the V gene TRBV4-1, with 13 bases lining up with TRBD2. The trim removed 4 bases at V and 2 bases at J, leaving 10 bases unmatched. This CDR3 has 19 residues. Germline CDR1 and CDR2: MGHRA and YSYEKL. The CDR3 region has the DNA TGCGCCAGCAGCCCGGGTTGGGGACTAGCGGGGAAAAACACCGGGGAGCTGTTTTTT. Amino acids: CASSPGWGLAGKNTGELFF.

This clone was found a few times. This sequence joins TRBV29-1 and TRBJ1-1; D not certain. This CDR3 spans 12 amino acids. Trimming left V 5 bases short and J 3 bases short, with 10 bases between. CDR1 and CDR2 (germline): SQVTM, ANQGSEA. The CDR3: CSVFDGHTEAFF. The CDR3, as DNA: TGCAGCGTTTTTGACGGTCACACTGAAGCTTTCTTT. Full variable domain (missing parts from reference TRBV29-1 and TRBJ1-1): SAVISQKPSRDICQRGTSLTIQCQVDSQVTMMFWYRQQPGQSLTLIATANQGSEATYESGFVIDKFPISRPNLTFSTLTVSNMSPEDSSIYLCSVFDGHTEAFFGQGTRLTVV.

The chain recombines TRBV7-6 with TRBJ1-4; D is unclear. The CDR3 spans 14 residues. Germline-derived CDR1 and CDR2 are SGHVS and FNYEAQ. V was cut by 1 base and J by 7 bases, with 10 bases left in between. CDR3 DNA: TGTGCCAGCAGCTTAGAAACGGGTGGTGAAAAACTGTTTTTT. This translates into CASSLETGGEKLFF. The whole variable domain, filled in from reference TRBV7-6 and TRBJ1-4, reads GAGVSQSPRYKVTKRGQDVALRCDPISGHVSLYWYRQALGQGPEFLTYFNYEAQQDKSGLPNDRFSAERPEGSISTLTIQRTEQRDSAMYRCASSLETGGEKLFFGSGTQLSVL.

The chain combines TRBV6-1 with TRBJ1-5; D perhaps matches TRBD1 (6 bases). Trimming removed 6 bases from V and 2 bases from J, with 8 bases in between. This CDR3 has 13 residues. CDR1 is MNHNS, CDR2 SASEGT, per germline. The CDR3 DNA reads TGTGCCAGCAGCCGACAGGGCAATCAGCCCCAGCATTTT. It encodes CASSRQGNQPQHF.

This chain connects TRBV27 to TRBJ2-7; D uncertain. Germline CDR1 is MNHEY and CDR2 is SMNVEV (reference sequence). V was shortened by 0 bases and J by 6 bases, with 9 bases between the two germline ends. The CDR3 covers 13 residues. The CDR3 DNA sequence: TGTGCCAGCAGTTTATCTAGACCGGGCGAGCAGTACTTC. Protein: CASSLSRPGEQYF.

The chain links TRBV4-2 to TRBJ2-3; the D is unclear. Germline V gene data show CDR1 as LGHNA and CDR2 as YNFKEQ. The CDR3 spans 16 residues. V was clipped by 0 bases and J by 3 bases, with 13 bases between them. CDR3 bases: TGTGCCAGCAGCCAAGATGGGTCGGTAAATACAGATACGCAGTATTTT. This gives the protein CASSQDGSVNTDTQYF.

V gene TRBV10-3 combines with J gene TRBJ2-6; either TRBD1 or TRBD2 may supply D (7 bases each). Germline V gene sequence: CDR1 ENHRY, CDR2 SYGVKD. The V end was cut by 10 bases, the J end by 0 bases, with 13 bases between. The CDR3 length is 15 residues. This CDR3 reads CATRGGDSGANVLTF. CDR3 sequence (DNA): TGTGCCACCAGGGGGGGGGACTCTGGGGCCAACGTCCTGACTTTC.

This chain connects TRBV10-2 to TRBJ2-5; D is unresolved. The CDR3 is 13 amino acids. Germline V gene sequence: CDR1 WSHSY, CDR2 SAAADI. The ends were cut back, 7 bases at V and 11 bases at J, with 20 bases in the middle. This CDR3 reads CASTPSTGVEQYF. The DNA for the CDR3 is TGCGCCAGCACCCCGTCGACTGGGGTGGAGCAGTACTTC.

Only one count was recorded for this clone. V and J are TRBV11-2 and TRBJ1-5; 8 nucleotides match TRBD1. Germline V lookup: CDR1 SGHAT, CDR2 FQNNGV. The CDR3 extends over 15 amino acids. The trim removed 1 base at V and 3 bases at J, leaving 2 bases unmatched. The CDR3: CASSLGQGNNQPQHF. In DNA form, the CDR3 reads TGTGCCAGCAGCTTAGGACAGGGGAACAATCAGCCCCAGCATTTT.